This T cell receptor (beta chain) was sequenced during a study of metastatic and nonmetastatic thyroid tumors. As for the study in general: Patients with malignant and benign thyroid disease provided blood and tumor or nodule tissue, whose repertoires were compared. Study-level findings and limits: Within blood and tumor, benign nodules reportedly had significantly lower TCR beta diversity than malignant thyroid tumors did.

Until they underwent thyroid surgery, no patient had received any treatment. In the authors' workflow: Between-group CDR3 differences, defined by clinicopathological status, yielded a distant-metastasis classifier for papillary thyroid cancer. TCRdb recomputed clones from the PCR reads via MiXCR. These V and J calls are TCRdb output, not the study's own analysis. Of around 34,000 clones detected, approximately 15% appear once; the ten largest clones hold around 19%. This clone has a count of ten or more. Its specificity is unknown. An end of the junction does not agree with germline; a read error may underlie this. This receptor was taken from a male donor with papillary thyroid cancer or a benign thyroid nodule (not recorded which). Some clones in this sample may be carry-over from other donors' samples. The sample consisted of blood.

In DNA form, the CDR3 reads TGTGCTAGCAGCTTAGGAGGGGCCGCACAAGAGACCCAGTACTTC. Residues: CASSLGGAAQETQYF. The V gene is TRBV7-7, the J gene TRBJ2-5; D is perhaps TRBD2 (6 bases). CDR1 and CDR2 (germline): SSHAT, FNYEAQ (reference sequence). This CDR3 is built from 15 residues.